This is a list of T cell receptor beta chains from one sample in a study of blood T cell repertoires in COVID-19. Using immunoSEQ multiplex PCR, the repertoire was profiled, and TCRdb retains in-frame clones only, with some absent. The table records 85,000 to 130,000 clones, 76% of them present only once. Specimen: peripheral blood. Receptors were obtained from an elderly man with COVID-19, enrolled during active disease. CDR3s include the opening cysteine and the closing phenylalanine or tryptophan. A D gene is named only where the DNA matches it firmly. Some rows have no size entry. The others give once, few or many, or a class for an expanded clone.

abundance	v_gene	j_gene	d_gene	CDR3nt	CDR3aa
few	TRBV7-9	TRBJ2-6	NA	TGTGCCAGCAGCCGAGGAGACAACGTCCTGACTTTC	CASSRGDNVLTF
NA	TRBV24-1	TRBJ2-1	TRBD1	TGTGCCACCAGTGACTCAGGACAGGGGCTAGGGAATGAGCAGTTCTTC	CATSDSGQGLGNEQFF
once	TRBV9	TRBJ2-1	NA	TGTGCCAGCAGCGAAACTCAGGACTCCTACAATGAGCAGTTCTTC	CASSETQDSYNEQFF
NA	TRBV7-9	TRBJ1-3	TRBD1	TGTGCCAGCAGCTTGGACAGGGGAAGGGAAAACACCATATATTTT	CASSLDRGRENTIYF
NA	TRBV19	TRBJ1-2	NA	TGTGCCAGTAGTAGCGGGGGCCAAGACTATGGCTACACCTTC	CASSSGGQDYGYTF
NA	TRBV12-5	TRBJ2-1	TRBD2	TGTGCTAGTGCTCGGTCGGCTAGCGGGCCTATGGGTGAGCAGTTCTTC	CASARSASGPMGEQFF
NA	TRBV10-3	TRBJ2-5	TRBD1	TGTGCCATCAGTGGACGGGCAGGGGGCTATCAAGAGACCCAGTACTTC	CAISGRAGGYQETQYF
NA	TRBV11-3	TRBJ2-7	TRBD2	TGTGCCAGCAGCTTATGTGTCCTAGCGGGAGGTATGGACTACGAGCAGTACTTC	CASSLCVLAGGMDYEQYF
NA	TRBV7-3	TRBJ2-2	NA	TGTGCCAGCAGCTTAGGGCAACGGCAGACCACCGGGGAGCTGTTTTTT	CASSLGQRQTTGELFF
NA	TRBV3-1/TRBV3-2	TRBJ2-7	NA	TGTGCCAGCAGCCAAGGAGGATTCGGGTACGAGCAGTACTTC	CASSQGGFGYEQYF
NA	TRBV7-9	TRBJ1-2	NA	TGTGCCAGCAGCTTCTCCCCTCAGGGCTATGGCTACACCTTC	CASSFSPQGYGYTF
NA	TRBV5-1	TRBJ2-5	TRBD2	TGCGCCAGCAGCCTCCTAGCGGGAGCTGGGGGAGAGACCCAGTACTTC	CASSLLAGAGGETQYF
NA	TRBV6-4	TRBJ2-3	TRBD2	TGTGCCAGCAGTGACTCGGGTCTAGCGGGAGGGCCGGATACGCAGTATTTT	CASSDSGLAGGPDTQYF
once	TRBV5-4	TRBJ1-2	NA	TGTGCCAGCAGCTTGTCTGGCGGAAGCTATGGCTACACCTTC	CASSLSGGSYGYTF
NA	TRBV7-2	TRBJ2-1	TRBD2	TGTGCCAGCAGCACGGGACTAGCGGGAGGGTGGGATGAGCAGTTCTTC	CASSTGLAGGWDEQFF
once	TRBV5-1	TRBJ2-5	TRBD2	TGCGCCAGCAGCTTAGGACTAGCGGGAGGGCCGACGCGTCCAGAGACCCAGTACTTC	CASSLGLAGGPTRPETQYF
NA	TRBV5-1	TRBJ2-6	NA	TGCGCCAGCAGAGGGGTATTTAAAGGAAAAACGGCCTCTGGGGCCAACGTCCTGACTTTC	CASRGVFKGKTASGANVLTF
few	TRBV10-3	TRBJ1-1	NA	TGTGCCATCACATACTCCGGGACAACCACTGAAGCTTTCTTT	CAITYSGTTTEAFF
NA	TRBV6-5	TRBJ2-2	TRBD2	TGTGCCAGCAGTTACGCGGGGGGGACGGCCGGGGAGCTGTTTTTT	CASSYAGGTAGELFF
once	TRBV19	TRBJ1-1	NA	TGTGCCAGTAGTATGGTCGATTGGGGCGGAAACACTGAAGCTTTCTTT	CASSMVDWGGNTEAFF
once	TRBV5-1	TRBJ2-7	NA	TGCGCCAGCAGCTTGACTGAGGGAGTTCTGGGGGAGCAGTACTTC	CASSLTEGVLGEQYF
NA	TRBV10-2	TRBJ1-6	NA	TGCGCCAGCGGGTTGGAAAAGGGAGTGTCACCCCTCCACTTT	CASGLEKGVSPLHF
NA	TRBV6-2/TRBV6-3	TRBJ1-2	TRBD1	TGTGCCAGCAGTTACGTGACAGGGTATGGCTACACCTTC	CASSYVTGYGYTF
NA	TRBV28	TRBJ2-7	NA	TGTGCCAGCTCCTCTTTGGAGCAGTACTTC	CASSSLEQYF
NA	TRBV7-2	TRBJ2-5	NA	TGTGCCAGCAGCTTATCTACTAGGGCGGAGACCCAGTACTTC	CASSLSTRAETQYF
NA	TRBV5-4	TRBJ2-2	NA	TGTGCCAGCAGCTTGGTCGGTACCGGGGAGCTGTTTTTT	CASSLVGTGELFF
NA	TRBV6-4	TRBJ2-1	TRBD2	TGTGCCAGCAGTGTAGTAGCGGGAGGGTACAATGAGCAGTTCTTC	CASSVVAGGYNEQFF
NA	TRBV18	TRBJ1-1	TRBD1	TGTGCCAGCTCAGGTCCGGAGGGGGCGGCTCTAGTGAACACTGAAGCTTTCTTT	CASSGPEGAALVNTEAFF
NA	TRBV4-3	TRBJ2-5	TRBD2	TGCGCCAGCAGCCAAGAAGATCTAGCGGGGGAAGAGACCCAGTACTTC	CASSQEDLAGEETQYF
NA	TRBV9	TRBJ2-5	NA	TGTGCCAGCAGCGTCGGCGGGACCCGAGGGGAGACCCAGTACTTC	CASSVGGTRGETQYF
NA	TRBV27	TRBJ1-2	NA	TGTGCCAGCAGTTGGGATCGGGGGAACTATGGCTACACCTTC	CASSWDRGNYGYTF
NA	TRBV30	TRBJ1-1	NA	TGTGCCTGGAGTTATTACATGAACACTGAAGCTTTCTTT	CAWSYYMNTEAFF
once	TRBV5-1	TRBJ2-4	TRBD1	TGCGCCAGCAGCGAAGGGACAGGGGGCATTCAGTACTTC	CASSEGTGGIQYF
NA	TRBV30	TRBJ2-7	TRBD2	TGTGCCTGGAGTGGACTAGCGGACGAGCAGTACTTC	CAWSGLADEQYF